This T cell receptor (beta chain) appears in the sequencing data of a study of shared clonotypes between healthy human individuals. J was trimmed by 8 bases and V by 4 bases; bases with no gene match: 8. Germline-derived CDR1 and CDR2 are SGHDN and FVKESK. The CDR3 has 15 amino acids. This clone appeared once. For every subset, genomic DNA was evenly distributed across several immunoSEQ plates. Here immunoSEQ multiplex PCR was the method, and the copy in TCRdb shows in-frame clones only, minus some. Here the sample spans around 1.9 million clones, 93% being singletons. Naive CD8 populations comprised CD45RO-negative cells positively selected for CCR7, excluding terminally differentiated effector memory CD45RA+ cells. Healthy HIV-negative adults without recent acute infections or vaccinations served as donors. Those who donated, Caucasian adults without exception, all lived in Nashville, Tennessee.

The V call is TRBV14, the J call TRBJ2-1; 10 bases match TRBD2. The sequenced sample consisted of naive CD8+ T cells from PBMCs. This receptor was taken from a man aged 18-30 years in good health. Some clones in this sample may be carry-over from other donors' samples. In DNA form, the CDR3 reads TGTGCCAGCAGCCTCCTAGCGGGAGTTTTCGATGAGCAGTTCTTC. This sequence encodes CASSLLAGVFDEQFF. The entire variable domain, with the rest obtained from reference TRBV14 and TRBJ2-1, is as follows: EAGVTQFPSHSVIEKGQTVTLRCDPISGHDNLYWYRRVMGKEIKFLLHFVKESKQDESGMPNNRFLAERTGGTYSTLKVQPAELEDSGVYFCASSLLAGVFDEQFFGPGTRLTVL.